The 15 T cell receptor beta chains given below trace back to one sample, sequenced in a study of PD-1 blockade in classical Hodgkin lymphoma. All patients relapsed after autologous stem cell transplantation, and brentuximab vedotin exposure varied. Generated by immunoSEQ multiplex PCR, the TCRdb table keeps only in-frame clones and is missing some. The table records about 17,000 clones, around 80% of them present only once. The material was peripheral blood mononuclear cells (PBMCs), obtained at baseline. These receptors were taken from a human donor with classical Hodgkin lymphoma.

This clone has only a few counts. The chain has TRBV27 and TRBJ1-1; 7 bases are shared with TRBD1. V lost 8 bases, J lost 6 bases, and 9 bases stayed unmatched. The CDR3 length is 13 residues. The V gene's germline CDR1 is MNHEY and CDR2 SMNVEV (reference sequence). The CDR3 DNA reads as TGTGCCAGCTACGGGAACAGGGGCTCTGAAGCTTTCTTT. It codes for CASYGNRGSEAFF.

The chain is built from TRBV7-9 and TRBJ2-7; the D gene is possibly TRBD2 (5 bases). The ends were cut back, 3 bases at V and 4 bases at J, with 10 bases in the middle. This CDR3 comprises 13 residues. Germline V gene data show CDR1 as SEHNR and CDR2 as FQNEAQ (reference sequence). CDR3 bases: TGTGCCAGCAGCTTGGGTGGGGAGTACGAGCAGTACTTC. This sequence encodes CASSLGGEYEQYF.

The J gene is TRBJ2-7, the V gene TRBV28, with 8 bases lining up with TRBD1. The CDR3 consists of 14 residues. Germline V gene sequence: CDR1 MDHEN, CDR2 SYDVKM. With 6 bases clipped from V and 3 bases from J, the junction kept 7 bases outside the gene matches. The CDR3 nucleotides read TGTGCCAGCAGCAAGGGACAGGCGAACTACGAGCAGTACTTC. It yields the protein CASSKGQANYEQYF. The full variable domain, in which reference TRBV28 and TRBJ2-7 provide the parts outside the CDR3, is DVKVTQSSRYLVKRTGEKVFLECVQDMDHENMFWYRQDPGLGLRLIYFSYDVKMKEKGDIPEGYSVSREKKERFSLILESASTNQTSMYLCASSKGQANYEQYFGPGTRLTVT.

This clone was found a few times. V is TRBV13 and J is TRBJ1-5, with 7 bases lining up with TRBD1. Germline trimming cut 5 bases from V and 3 bases from J; bases unmatched to any gene: 4. This CDR3 is 14 amino acids long. In germline, CDR1 is PRHDT, CDR2 FYEKMQ (reference sequence). CDR3 protein: CASSPDRNNQPQHF. CDR3 nucleotide sequence: TGTGCCAGCAGCCCGGACAGGAACAATCAGCCCCAGCATTTT.

The J gene is TRBJ2-7, the V gene TRBV5-6; D not certain. The V end was cut by 3 bases, the J end by 0 bases, with 4 bases between. Germline V gene data show CDR1 as SGHDT and CDR2 as YYEEEE. This CDR3 spans 12 amino acids. The CDR3 nucleotides are TGTGCCAGCAGCTCGAGCTCCTACGAGCAGTACTTC. Its translation is CASSSSSYEQYF.

This clone was detected once. The chain has TRBV7-2 and TRBJ2-1; D call uncertain. Germline CDR1 and CDR2: SGHTA and FQGNSA. CDR3 length: 13 amino acids. V was trimmed by 2 bases and J by 7 bases, leaving 9 bases between them. Here the CDR3 reads CASSLKFGNEQFF. CDR3 DNA sequence: TGTGCCAGCAGCTTAAAGTTTGGAAATGAGCAGTTCTTC.

The rearrangement links TRBV18 to TRBJ1-2; D possibly corresponds to TRBD1 (6 bases). Germline CDR1 KGHSH, CDR2 LQKENI. Trimming cost V 6 bases and J 4 bases, with 12 bases left between them. The CDR3 loop spans 13 amino acids. The CDR3 loop reads CASSPGAGYGYTF. The CDR3 coding sequence is TGTGCCAGCTCCCCAGGGGCGGGCTATGGCTACACCTTC.

The CDR3 sequence is CASSLPSHNYGYTF. The CDR3 nucleotides read TGCGCCAGCAGCTTACCCAGCCATAACTATGGCTACACCTTC. This chain uses TRBV5-1 with TRBJ1-2; no definite D call. V was clipped by 2 bases and J by 1 base, with 9 bases between them. The germline gives CDR1 SGHRS, CDR2 YFSETQ. This CDR3 is 14 amino acids long.

The rearrangement links TRBV19 to TRBJ1-4; D is possibly TRBD1 (5 bases). CDR1 LNHDA and CDR2 SQIVND come from the germline V gene (reference sequence). This CDR3 contains 15 residues. V gave up 2 bases and J gave up 7 bases, with 14 bases separating them. The chain's CDR3 is CASSIRGTVPEKLFF. For the CDR3, the DNA is TGTGCCAGTAGTATAAGGGGCACAGTTCCTGAAAAACTGTTTTTT.

The table lists this clone with a few counts. The chain has TRBV11-2 and TRBJ2-1; D perhaps matches TRBD2 (5 bases). The CDR3 extends over 15 amino acids. Trimming took 1 base from V and 10 from J, leaving 17 bases between them. CDR1 and CDR2 (germline): SGHAT, FQNNGV. CDR3 loop: CASSLAALLGKEQFF. The CDR3 DNA reads as TGTGCCAGCAGCTTAGCCGCCTTACTAGGGAAAGAGCAGTTCTTC. The full variable domain, with the rest looked up from reference TRBV11-2 and TRBJ2-1, is EAGVAQSPRYKIIEKRQSVAFWCNPISGHATLYWYQQILGQGPKLLIQFQNNGVVDDSQLPKDRFSAERLKGVDSTLKIQPAKLEDSAVYLCASSLAALLGKEQFFGPGTRLTVL.

This clone has only a few counts. V gene TRBV19 combines with J gene TRBJ1-6; unclear D gene. The CDR3 spans 14 residues. Trimming pared 10 bases from V and 9 bases from J, leaving 19 bases between. Per germline, CDR1 LNHDA and CDR2 SQIVND (reference sequence). In DNA, the CDR3 is TGTGCCACCAGACCTCCCCCTTCCGCTTCACCCCTCCACTTT. Its translation: CATRPPPSASPLHF.

This chain joins TRBV4-3 and TRBJ1-1, with no clear D. This CDR3 has 14 residues. Trimming left V 0 bases short and J 1 base short, with 6 bases between. From germline, CDR1 is LGHNA and CDR2 YSLEER. The CDR3 coding sequence is TGCGCCAGCAGCCAAGATCTGGAGAACACTGAAGCTTTCTTT. It yields the protein CASSQDLENTEAFF.

This clone is medium-sized in the sample. The chain carries TRBV2 and TRBJ1-2; weak D call: TRBD1 (6 bases). The CDR3 length is 13 residues. V was shortened by 10 bases and J by 10 bases, with 22 bases between the two germline ends. Germline CDR1 and CDR2: SNHLY and FYNNEI. As DNA, the CDR3 is TGTGCCACAAACCCAGGGGACTGGCTGGACTACACCTTC. Its translation is CATNPGDWLDYTF.

This clone was seen a few times. The chain combines TRBV28 with TRBJ2-7, with TRBD1 matching 9 bases. J was trimmed by 2 bases and V by 5 bases; bases with no gene match: 10. The CDR3 totals 16 residues. Germline V gene data show CDR1 as MDHEN and CDR2 as SYDVKM. This chain's CDR3 is CASSGGDRVRPYEQYF. The CDR3, as DNA: TGTGCCAGCAGTGGGGGGGACAGGGTTCGACCCTACGAGCAGTACTTC.

The gene calls are TRBV6-5 and TRBJ1-2; D gene ambiguous. Deletions cut 7 bases from V and 4 bases from J, with 19 bases between. CDR1 and CDR2 from the germline V gene are MNHEY and SVGAGI. The CDR3 runs to 15 residues. Written as DNA, the CDR3 is TGTGCCAGCAACCAAGACCATTTCTCGGGCTATGGCTACACCTTC. It codes for CASNQDHFSGYGYTF.